The following is a T cell receptor beta chain sequence with its context. These data are taken from a study of CD8 T cells in Susac syndrome. Isolation of CD8+ and CD4+ T cells was performed negatively, whereas enrichment of TEMRA cells was done by FACS. Reverse transcription of roughly 0.5 to 1 ug RNA was carried out with random hexamers. Amplification of TCR beta CDR3 was carried out by immunoSEQ multiplex PCR, which covered 54 Vbeta and 13 Jbeta segments. TCRdb re-called the immunoSEQ multiplex PCR reads through MiXCR, storing one row per CDR3 protein. Of 150,000 to 160,000 distinct CDR3 sequences listed, just under 95% are singletons. This TCR was sampled from a human donor with multiple sclerosis. Sequencing input: CD8+ T cells from PBMCs.

DNA of the CDR3: TGTGCCAGCAGCCCAGGGGGCTGGTACAATGAGCAGTTCTTC. Protein product: CASSPGGWYNEQFF. The rearrangement uses TRBV7-9 and TRBJ2-1; 8 bases fit TRBD1. The germline V gene encodes CDR1 SEHNR and CDR2 FQNEAQ (reference sequence). The CDR3 is 14 amino acids. Unmatched junction bases numbered 4, after V lost 5 bases and J lost 4 bases.